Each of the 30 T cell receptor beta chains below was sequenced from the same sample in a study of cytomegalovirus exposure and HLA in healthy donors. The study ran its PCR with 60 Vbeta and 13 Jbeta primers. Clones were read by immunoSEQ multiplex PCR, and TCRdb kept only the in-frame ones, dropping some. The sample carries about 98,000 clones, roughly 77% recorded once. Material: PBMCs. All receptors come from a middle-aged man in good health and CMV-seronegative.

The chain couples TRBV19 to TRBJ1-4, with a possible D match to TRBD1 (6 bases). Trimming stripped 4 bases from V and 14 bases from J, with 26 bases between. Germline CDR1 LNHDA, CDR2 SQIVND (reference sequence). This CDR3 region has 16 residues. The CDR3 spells CASSRDQDRLMTRLFF. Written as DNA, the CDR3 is TGTGCCAGTAGTAGAGACCAGGACAGATTAATGACGCGCCTGTTTTTT.

The CDR3 DNA reads as TGTGCCAGCAGCTTAGGAGCAGATACGCAGTATTTT. This encodes CASSLGADTQYF. The chain employs TRBV7-9 and TRBJ2-3, with unresolved D. The CDR3 length is 12 residues. Trimming took off 1 base at V and 4 bases at J, with 3 bases between the two ends. Germline CDR1 SEHNR, CDR2 FQNEAQ (reference sequence). The variable domain in full, with the rest retrieved from reference TRBV7-9 and TRBJ2-3, is DTGVSQNPRHKITKRGQNVTFRCDPISEHNRLYWYRQTLGQGPEFLTYFQNEAQLEKSRLLSDRFSAERPKGSFSTLEIQRTEQGDSAMYLCASSLGADTQYFGPGTRLTVL.

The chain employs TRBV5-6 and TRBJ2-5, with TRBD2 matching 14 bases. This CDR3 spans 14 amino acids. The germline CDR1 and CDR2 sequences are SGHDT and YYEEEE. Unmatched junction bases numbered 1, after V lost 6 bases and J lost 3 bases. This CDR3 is CASTGLAGEETQYF. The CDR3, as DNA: TGTGCCAGCACGGGACTAGCGGGGGAAGAGACCCAGTACTTC.

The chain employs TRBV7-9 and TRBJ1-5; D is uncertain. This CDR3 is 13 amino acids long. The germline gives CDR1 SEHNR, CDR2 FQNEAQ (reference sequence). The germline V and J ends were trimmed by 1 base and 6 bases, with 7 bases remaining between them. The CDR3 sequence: CASSLGYGQPQHF. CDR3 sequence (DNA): TGTGCCAGCAGCTTAGGCTACGGTCAGCCCCAGCATTTT.

CDR3 DNA sequence: TGTGCCTGGAGTGAGACGGCGGTCGGCACTGAAGCTTTCTTT. Protein: CAWSETAVGTEAFF. The J gene is TRBJ1-1, the V gene TRBV30; D ambiguous. Germline CDR1 is GTSNPN and CDR2 is SVGIG (reference sequence). V dropped 1 base and J dropped 4 bases, with 13 bases sitting between them. The length of the CDR3 is 14 residues.

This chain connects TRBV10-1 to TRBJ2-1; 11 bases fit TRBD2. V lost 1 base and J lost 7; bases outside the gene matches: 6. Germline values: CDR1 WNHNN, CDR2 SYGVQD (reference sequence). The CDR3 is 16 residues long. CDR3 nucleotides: TGCGCCAGCAGTGAGTTTCCTAGCGGGGGGAGAAATGAGCAGTTCTTC. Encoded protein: CASSEFPSGGRNEQFF.

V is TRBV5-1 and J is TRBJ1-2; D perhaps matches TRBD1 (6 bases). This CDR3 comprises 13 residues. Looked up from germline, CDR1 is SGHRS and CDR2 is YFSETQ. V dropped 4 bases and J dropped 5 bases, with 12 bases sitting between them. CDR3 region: CASSEDTGYGYTF. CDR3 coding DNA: TGCGCCAGCAGCGAGGATACAGGGTATGGCTACACCTTC. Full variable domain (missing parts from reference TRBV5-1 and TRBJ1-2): KAGVTQTPRYLIKTRGQQVTLSCSPISGHRSVSWYQQTPGQGLQFLFEYFSETQRNKGNFPGRFSGRQFSNSRSEMNVSTLELGDSALYLCASSEDTGYGYTFGSGTRLTVV.

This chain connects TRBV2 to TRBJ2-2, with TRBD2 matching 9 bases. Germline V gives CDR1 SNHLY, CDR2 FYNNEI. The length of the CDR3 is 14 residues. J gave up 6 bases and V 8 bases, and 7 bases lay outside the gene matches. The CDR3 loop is CASRGGAVAGELFF. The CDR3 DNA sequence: TGTGCCAGCCGCGGGGGGGCCGTAGCCGGGGAGCTGTTTTTT.

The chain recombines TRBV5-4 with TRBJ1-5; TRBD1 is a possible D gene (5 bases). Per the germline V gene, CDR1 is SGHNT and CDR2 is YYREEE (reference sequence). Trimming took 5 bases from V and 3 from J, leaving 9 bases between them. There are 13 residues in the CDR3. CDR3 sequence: CASSSDNNQPQHF. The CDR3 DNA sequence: TGTGCCAGCAGTTCGGACAACAATCAGCCCCAGCATTTT.

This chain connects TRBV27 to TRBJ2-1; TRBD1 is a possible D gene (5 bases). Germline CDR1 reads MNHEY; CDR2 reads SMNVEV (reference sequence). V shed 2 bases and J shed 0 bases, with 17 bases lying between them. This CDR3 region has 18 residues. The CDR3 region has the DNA TGTGCCAGCAGTTTAGGGTTCCGTGACAGTGGCTCCTACAATGAGCAGTTCTTC. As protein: CASSLGFRDSGSYNEQFF.

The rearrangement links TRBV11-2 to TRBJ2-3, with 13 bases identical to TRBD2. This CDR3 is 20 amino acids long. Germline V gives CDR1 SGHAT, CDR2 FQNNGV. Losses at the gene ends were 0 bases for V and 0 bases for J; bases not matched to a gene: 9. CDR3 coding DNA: TGTGCCAGCAGCTTAGAACTAGCGGGGGGGCCGTTCTTGAGCACAGATACGCAGTATTTT. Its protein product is CASSLELAGGPFLSTDTQYF.

The CDR3 loop is CASSAGTETNEKLFF. In DNA form, the CDR3 reads TGCGCCAGCAGCGCCGGGACAGAGACTAATGAAAAACTGTTTTTT. This rearrangement joins TRBV5-1 to TRBJ1-4, with 7 bases identical to TRBD1. CDR1 and CDR2 from the germline V gene are SGHRS and YFSETQ. V dropped 4 bases and J dropped 2; count of bases not matched to a gene: 5. The length of the CDR3 is 15 residues.

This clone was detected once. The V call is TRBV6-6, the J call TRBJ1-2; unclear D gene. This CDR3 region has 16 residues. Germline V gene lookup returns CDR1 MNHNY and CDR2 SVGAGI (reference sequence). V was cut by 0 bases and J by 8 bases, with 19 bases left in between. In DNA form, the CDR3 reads TGTGCCAGCAGTTACTCGTTGGAGCCCCCGACTATAGGCTACACCTTC. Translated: CASSYSLEPPTIGYTF.

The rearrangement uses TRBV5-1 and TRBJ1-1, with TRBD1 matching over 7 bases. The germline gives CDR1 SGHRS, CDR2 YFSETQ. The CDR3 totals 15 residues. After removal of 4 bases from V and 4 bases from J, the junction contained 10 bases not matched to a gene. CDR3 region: CASSPGRAGGTEAFF. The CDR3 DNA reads TGCGCCAGCAGCCCAGGGCGGGCAGGGGGCACTGAAGCTTTCTTT.

The DNA for the CDR3 is TGTGCCTGGAGTGCCTCCGGACAGGGGAGCTCCTACAATGAGCAGTTCTTC. Amino acid sequence: CAWSASGQGSSYNEQFF. The chain carries TRBV30 and TRBJ2-1; 9 bases are a match to TRBD1. Germline V lookup: CDR1 GTSNPN, CDR2 SVGIG (reference sequence). CDR3 length: 17 residues. Trimming at V came to 1 base and at J to 0 bases, leaving 7 bases not matched to a gene. The variable domain in full, with the rest retrieved from reference TRBV30 and TRBJ2-1, is SQTIHQWPATLVQPVGSPLSLECTVEGTSNPNLYWYRQAAGRGLQLLFYSVGIGQISSEVPQNLSASRPQDRQFILSSKKLLLSDSGFYLCAWSASGQGSSYNEQFFGPGTRLTVL.

The CDR3 DNA follows: TGTGCCAGCGACAGACCCCTCACAGATACGCAGTATTTT. It translates to CASDRPLTDTQYF. The chain combines TRBV6-1 with TRBJ2-3; D is perhaps TRBD1 (5 bases). CDR1 MNHNS and CDR2 SASEGT come from the germline V gene. This CDR3 spans 13 amino acids. V gave up 8 bases and J gave up 2 bases, with 11 bases separating them.

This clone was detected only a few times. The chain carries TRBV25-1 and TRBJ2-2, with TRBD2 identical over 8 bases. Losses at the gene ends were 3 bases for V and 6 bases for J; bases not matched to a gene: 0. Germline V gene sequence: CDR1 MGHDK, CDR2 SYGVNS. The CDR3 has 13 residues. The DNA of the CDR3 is TGTGCCAGCAGTGAGGGACTAGCCGGGGAGCTGTTTTTT. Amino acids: CASSEGLAGELFF. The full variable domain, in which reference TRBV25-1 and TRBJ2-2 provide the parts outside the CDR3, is EADIYQTPRYLVIGTGKKITLECSQTMGHDKMYWYQQDPGMELHLIHYSYGVNSTEKGDLSSESTVSRIRTEHFPLTLESARPSHTSQYLCASSEGLAGELFFGEGSRLTVL.

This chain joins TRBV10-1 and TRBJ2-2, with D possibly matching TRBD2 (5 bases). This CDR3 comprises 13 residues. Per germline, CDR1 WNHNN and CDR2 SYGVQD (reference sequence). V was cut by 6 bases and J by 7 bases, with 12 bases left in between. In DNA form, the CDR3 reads TGCGCCAGCAGCAGGTCGAGGGACGGGGAGCTGTTTTTT. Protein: CASSRSRDGELFF.

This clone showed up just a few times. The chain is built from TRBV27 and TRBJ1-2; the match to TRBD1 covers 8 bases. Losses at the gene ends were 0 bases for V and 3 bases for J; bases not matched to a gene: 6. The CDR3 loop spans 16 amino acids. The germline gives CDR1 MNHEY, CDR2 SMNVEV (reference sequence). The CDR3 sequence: CASSLSSAGGYYGYTF. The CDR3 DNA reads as TGTGCCAGCAGTTTATCGTCGGCAGGGGGCTACTATGGCTACACCTTC.

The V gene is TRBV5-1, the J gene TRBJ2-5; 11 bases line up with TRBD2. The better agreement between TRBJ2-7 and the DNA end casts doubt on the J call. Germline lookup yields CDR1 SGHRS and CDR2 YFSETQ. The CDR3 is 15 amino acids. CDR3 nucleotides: TGCGCCAGCAGCCCCGGGACTAGCGGACCCTACGAGCAGTACTTC. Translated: CASSPGTSGPYEQYF.

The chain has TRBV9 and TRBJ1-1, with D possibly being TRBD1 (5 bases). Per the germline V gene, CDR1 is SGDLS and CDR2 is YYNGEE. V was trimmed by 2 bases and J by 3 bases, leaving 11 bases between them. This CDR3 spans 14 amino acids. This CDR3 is CASSVGTTYTEAFF. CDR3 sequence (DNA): TGTGCCAGCAGCGTGGGGACTACGTACACTGAAGCTTTCTTT.

CDR3 protein: CASSLAGTGVNEQFF. CDR3 nucleotide sequence: TGTGCCAGCAGCTTAGCCGGGACAGGGGTTAATGAGCAGTTCTTC. J is TRBJ2-1 and V is TRBV7-6; 10 bases line up with TRBD1. CDR1 is SGHVS and CDR2 is FNYEAQ in the germline V gene. The V segment lost 0 bases and the J segment 7 bases; nucleotides outside the gene matches: 3. This CDR3 comprises 15 residues.

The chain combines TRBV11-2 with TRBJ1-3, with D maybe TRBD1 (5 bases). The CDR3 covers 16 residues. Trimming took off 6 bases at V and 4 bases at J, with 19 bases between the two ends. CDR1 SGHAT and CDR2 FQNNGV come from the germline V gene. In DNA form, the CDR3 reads TGTGCCAGCAGTTCCCCAGGGAGGCACAGGGGAAACACCATATATTTT. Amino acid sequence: CASSSPGRHRGNTIYF. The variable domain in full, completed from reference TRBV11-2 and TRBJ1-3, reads EAGVAQSPRYKIIEKRQSVAFWCNPISGHATLYWYQQILGQGPKLLIQFQNNGVVDDSQLPKDRFSAERLKGVDSTLKIQPAKLEDSAVYLCASSSPGRHRGNTIYFGEGSWLTVV.

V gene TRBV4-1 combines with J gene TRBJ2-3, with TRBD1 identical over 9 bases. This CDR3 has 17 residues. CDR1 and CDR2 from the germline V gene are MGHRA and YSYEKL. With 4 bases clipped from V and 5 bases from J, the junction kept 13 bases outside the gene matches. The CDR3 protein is CASSLFPTGGAGDTQYF. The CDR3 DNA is TGCGCCAGCAGCCTCTTCCCCACAGGGGGCGCTGGAGATACGCAGTATTTT.

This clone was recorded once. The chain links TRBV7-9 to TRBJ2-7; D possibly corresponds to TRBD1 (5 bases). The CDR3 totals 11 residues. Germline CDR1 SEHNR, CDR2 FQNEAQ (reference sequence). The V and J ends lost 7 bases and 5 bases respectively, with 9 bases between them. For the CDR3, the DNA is TGTGCCAGCACCTCCAGGGACGAGCAGTACTTC. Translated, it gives CASTSRDEQYF.

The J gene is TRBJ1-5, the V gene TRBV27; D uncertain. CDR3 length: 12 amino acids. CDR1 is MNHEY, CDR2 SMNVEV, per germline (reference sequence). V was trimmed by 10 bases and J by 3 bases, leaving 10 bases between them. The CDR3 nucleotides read TGTGCCACTTGGAGGCTCAATCAGCCCCAGCATTTT. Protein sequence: CATWRLNQPQHF.

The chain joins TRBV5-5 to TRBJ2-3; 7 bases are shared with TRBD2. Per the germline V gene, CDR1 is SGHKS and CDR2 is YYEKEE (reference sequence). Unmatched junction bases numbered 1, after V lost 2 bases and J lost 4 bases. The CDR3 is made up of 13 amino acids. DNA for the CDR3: TGTGCCAGCAGCTTTCGGGGGGCAGATACGCAGTATTTT. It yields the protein CASSFRGADTQYF.

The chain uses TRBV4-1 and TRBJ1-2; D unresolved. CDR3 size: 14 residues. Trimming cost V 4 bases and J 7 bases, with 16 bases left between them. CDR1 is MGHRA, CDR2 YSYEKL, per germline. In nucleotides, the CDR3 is TGCGCCAGCAGCCCTCCACGTTCAGAGCGTGGCTACACCTTC. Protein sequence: CASSPPRSERGYTF.

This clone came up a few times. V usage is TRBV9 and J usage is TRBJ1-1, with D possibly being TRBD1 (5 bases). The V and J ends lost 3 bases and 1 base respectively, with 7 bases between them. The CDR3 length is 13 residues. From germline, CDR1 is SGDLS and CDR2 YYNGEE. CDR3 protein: CASSGGGNTEAFF. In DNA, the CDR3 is TGTGCCAGCAGCGGGGGGGGGAACACTGAAGCTTTCTTT.

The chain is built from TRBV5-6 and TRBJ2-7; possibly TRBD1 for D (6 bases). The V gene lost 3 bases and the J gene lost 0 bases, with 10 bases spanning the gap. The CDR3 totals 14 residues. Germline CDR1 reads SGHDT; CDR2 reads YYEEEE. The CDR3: CASSSQTGSYEQYF. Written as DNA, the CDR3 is TGTGCCAGCAGCTCTCAGACAGGCTCCTACGAGCAGTACTTC.